These T cell receptor beta chains were read from a single sample in a study of cytomegalovirus exposure and HLA in healthy donors. Some clones are missing from TCRdb's copy, which holds only in-frame ones; the method was immunoSEQ multiplex PCR. Of about 240,000 clones listed, roughly 86% were seen once; the top ten hold 1.2%. The specimen sequenced was PBMCs. The receptors derive from a woman aged 25-40 years in good health and CMV-seropositive. CDR3s include the opening cysteine and the closing phenylalanine or tryptophan. The D gene is left open where the match is weak. Not every row has a clone size; where given, it reads once, few, many or a size class.

TGTGCCAGTAGCAGGCTCTCCTACAATGAGCAGTTCTTC CASSRLSYNEQFF . . TRBJ2-1 TRBV19
TGTGCCAGCAGTCCCCATTTAGATACGCAGTATTTT CASSPHLDTQYF . . TRBJ2-3 TRBV25-1
TGTGCCAGCAGACAAGAGGGGGCCAATCAGCCCCAGCATTTT CASRQEGANQPQHF . TRBD1 TRBJ1-5 TRBV27
TGCGCCAGCAGTGAGTCGATGAACGGGTACTCCTACGAGCAGTACTTC CASSESMNGYSYEQYF . . TRBJ2-7 TRBV10-2
TGCGCCAGCAGCCAAGATGATCGGGGGAGGGGATGGGGCTACACCTTC CASSQDDRGRGWGYTF . . TRBJ1-2 TRBV4-1
TGTGCCAGTAACCGCGGGACAGGGACTAGCAATCAGCCCCAGCATTTT CASNRGTGTSNQPQHF . TRBD1 TRBJ1-5 TRBV19
TGCGCCAGCAGCCACGGACAGGGGGCGAGGACCTACGAGCAGTACTTC CASSHGQGARTYEQYF many TRBD1 TRBJ2-7 TRBV4-1
TGCAGCGTTAAGACAGACTCCTACGAGCAGTACTTC CSVKTDSYEQYF . . TRBJ2-7 TRBV29-1
TGCGCCAGCAGCTCCCATGACCTCGGGACTAGCTTAGATGAGCAGTTCTTC CASSSHDLGTSLDEQFF . TRBD2 TRBJ2-1 TRBV5-1
TGTGCCAGCAGCCAATTCCTGAACACCGGGGAGCTGTTTTTT CASSQFLNTGELFF . . TRBJ2-2 TRBV14
TGTGCCAGCAGCTCTCCCGGGACAACCTACAATGAGCAGTTCTTC CASSSPGTTYNEQFF once . TRBJ2-1 TRBV5-4
TGCGCCAGCAGCCAAGGGGCGGGAGGGCCAGGCGAGCAGTACTTC CASSQGAGGPGEQYF . TRBD2 TRBJ2-7 TRBV4-1
TGTGCCAGCAGCCAAACAGGGGGCAATCAGCCCCAGCATTTT CASSQTGGNQPQHF . TRBD1 TRBJ1-5 TRBV6-5
TGCGCCAGCAGCTGGGCAAGGACTAGCGGGAGGGGTGTGACCGGGGAGCTGTTTTTT CASSWARTSGRGVTGELFF . TRBD2 TRBJ2-2 TRBV5-1
TGTGCCAGCAGTAAACTCAGGGGGCCAGGTGGCTACACCTTC CASSKLRGPGGYTF . . TRBJ1-2 TRBV21-1
TGCGCCAGCAGCTTGGGCAGTACTGGAAACACCATATATTTT CASSLGSTGNTIYF . . TRBJ1-3 TRBV5-1
TGTGCCAGCAGTGAAGCGCTTCTGAGGGGGCCCGCCTACGAGCAGTACTTC CASSEALLRGPAYEQYF . TRBD1 TRBJ2-7 TRBV2
TGTGCCAGCAGCCAAGATAAGGGGTCTAGCGAGCAGTACTTC CASSQDKGSSEQYF . . TRBJ2-7 TRBV4-2
TGTGCCAGCAAGGAGGGAGCCGGGAGAGAGCAGTACTTC CASKEGAGREQYF . . TRBJ2-7 TRBV27
TGTGCCAGCAGTGGACAGGGTTATAGCAATCAGCCCCAGCATTTT CASSGQGYSNQPQHF . TRBD1 TRBJ1-5 TRBV6-1
TGTGCCAGCGACCTACAGGGGCAGGGGGACGAGCAGTACTTC CASDLQGQGDEQYF . TRBD1 TRBJ2-7 TRBV2
TGTGCCTGGAGTGGGACTAGCGGGAGGGCCTGGGGCACAGATACGCAGTATTTT CAWSGTSGRAWGTDTQYF . TRBD2 TRBJ2-3 TRBV30
TGTGCCAGCAGCTCTGGGTGGGCGGAGCAGTACTTC CASSSGWAEQYF . . TRBJ2-7 TRBV11-2
TGCGCCAGCAGCTTGAGTACAGGGAACACAGATACGCAGTATTTT CASSLSTGNTDTQYF . . TRBJ2-3 TRBV5-1
TGCGCCAGCAGCTTGTTTTTGGTAGGAGCGGGAGGGACAGAGACCCAGTACTTC CASSLFLVGAGGTETQYF . TRBD2 TRBJ2-5 TRBV5-1
TGCGCCAGCAGCCCGGACACAGGGTACACTGAAGCTTTCTTT CASSPDTGYTEAFF . . TRBJ1-1 TRBV5-1
TGCGCCAGCAGCCACAGGGGGCCGAGGGAAGCTTTCTTT CASSHRGPREAFF once TRBD1 TRBJ1-1 TRBV5-1
TGTGCCAGCAGCTTAGCAACTTTGGCAGATACGCAGTATTTT CASSLATLADTQYF once . TRBJ2-3 TRBV11-3
TGTGCCACCAGCAGAGATCGAGGCGGCTATGGCTACACCTTC CATSRDRGGYGYTF few . TRBJ1-2 TRBV15
TGCGCCAGCGTTAAAGGGGTGGAATGGAATCCCGCGGACTATGGCTACACCTTC CASVKGVEWNPADYGYTF . . TRBJ1-2 TRBV10-2
TGCGCCAGCAGCTTGGGAGGGACTACCTCTAGCTCCTACAATGAGCAGTTCTTC CASSLGGTTSSSYNEQFF . TRBD2 TRBJ2-1 TRBV5-1
TGTGCCAGCAGTGACTCAGCAGGGTCCGGGGCCAACGTCCTGACTTTC CASSDSAGSGANVLTF . . TRBJ2-6 TRBV6-4
TGTGCCAGCAGTCCGGGACAGTCCTACGAGCAGTACTTC CASSPGQSYEQYF . TRBD1 TRBJ2-7 TRBV28
TGTGCCAGCAGTTCTGGGACTAGCTGGGAAGAGCAGTTCTTC CASSSGTSWEEQFF . TRBD2 TRBJ2-1 TRBV27
TGTGCCAGCGGATTCGGGGACAGTGGACAAGAGACCCAGTACTTC CASGFGDSGQETQYF . TRBD1 TRBJ2-5 TRBV7-9
TGCGCCAGCAGCCAGACCGGTACTAGCGGGAGTTTGACAGATACGCAGTATTTT CASSQTGTSGSLTDTQYF . TRBD2 TRBJ2-3 TRBV4-1
TGTGCCAGCAGCCCTGAGGGCGGGAGGTACAATGAGCAGTTCTTC CASSPEGGRYNEQFF . TRBD2 TRBJ2-1 TRBV9
TGTGCCAGCAGTGAGGGGGCGGGAGATAGCAATGAGCAGTTCTTC CASSEGAGDSNEQFF many . TRBJ2-1 TRBV6-4
TGTGCCAGCACCGCCCGGGGACTAGGTAGGGAGGAGCAGTTCTTC CASTARGLGREEQFF once TRBD2 TRBJ2-1 TRBV6-5